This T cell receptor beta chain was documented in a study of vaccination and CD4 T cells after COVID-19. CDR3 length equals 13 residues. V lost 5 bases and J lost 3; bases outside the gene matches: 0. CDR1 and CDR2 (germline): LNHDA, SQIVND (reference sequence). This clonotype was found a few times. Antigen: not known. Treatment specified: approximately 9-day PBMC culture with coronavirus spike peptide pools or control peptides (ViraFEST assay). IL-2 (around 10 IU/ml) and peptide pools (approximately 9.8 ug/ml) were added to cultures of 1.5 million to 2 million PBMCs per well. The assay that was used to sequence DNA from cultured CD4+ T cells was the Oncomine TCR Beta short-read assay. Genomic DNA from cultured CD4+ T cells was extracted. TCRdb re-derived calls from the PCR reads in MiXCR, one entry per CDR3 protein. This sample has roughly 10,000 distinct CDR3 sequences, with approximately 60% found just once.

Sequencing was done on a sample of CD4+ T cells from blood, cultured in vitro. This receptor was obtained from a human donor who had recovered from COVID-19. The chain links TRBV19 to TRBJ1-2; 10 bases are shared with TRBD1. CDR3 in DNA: TGTGCCAGTAGTGGGACAGGGGACTATGGCTACACCTTC. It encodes CASSGTGDYGYTF.